This T cell receptor beta chain stems from a study of cytomegalovirus exposure and HLA in healthy donors. Whole-study results and caveats: Some highly shared sequence variants likely arose as a pipeline artifact. In a later analysis, common viral pathogens appeared linked to several of the most significant clusters. The classifier was said to identify cytomegalovirus status with high specificity and sensitivity.

Although they were nominally healthy when sampled, donors likely had unrecorded immune exposures. Remarks on this clone: Its cognate antigen is unknown.

CDR1 MNHEY and CDR2 SMNVEV come from the germline V gene (reference sequence). The CDR3 consists of 15 residues. The germline V and J ends were trimmed by 2 bases and 1 base, with 10 bases remaining between them. Use of 60 Vbeta and 13 Jbeta primers characterized the PCR. Measured with immunoSEQ multiplex PCR; TCRdb has only the in-frame clones, and not every one. The table lists about 170,000 clones, 80% to 85% of them singletons, with about 2% in the top ten. The J gene is TRBJ2-3, the V gene TRBV27; D remains unclear. The material sequenced was PBMCs. The source of this sequence is a male donor in good health and CMV-seronegative. CDR3 DNA sequence: TGTGCCAGCAGTTTAAGCTGGTTGGGCACAGATACGCAGTATTTT. Its protein is CASSLSWLGTDTQYF.